Presented here are 25 T cell receptor beta chains from one specimen sequenced in a study of blood T cells in healthy people across ages. Primed by a sample-barcoded 5' primer and a J-beta primer mix, a second PCR proceeded for about 7 to 12 cycles. Each CDR3 protein is one row after TCRdb ran MiXCR on the 5' RACE reads. The table includes about 580,000 distinct CDR3 sequences, around half detected once. Material: blood. The receptor set was obtained from an older man in good health.

The chain is built from TRBV27 and TRBJ1-1; D is ambiguous. V lost 0 bases to trimming and J lost 8 bases, with 16 bases between them. Germline V CDR1 and CDR2: MNHEY, SMNVEV (reference sequence). The length of the CDR3 is 15 residues. CDR3 coding DNA: TGTGCCAGCAGTTTATCGACGGTCGGAACACGCGAAGCTTTCTTT. This codes for CASSLSTVGTREAFF.

The chain is built from TRBV10-3 and TRBJ2-3; D not certain. V lost 0 bases and J lost 4, with 11 bases in between. The CDR3 runs 15 residues. Germline loops: CDR1 ENHRY, CDR2 SYGVKD. The DNA of the CDR3 is TGTGCCATCAGTGAGTCTGTGTCCGGGTCAGATACGCAGTATTTT. Translation gives CAISESVSGSDTQYF.

On this clonotype itself: At one of its ends the junction is not consistent with the germline gene, which may arise from a read error. The rearrangement joins TRBV20-1 to TRBJ2-1, with TRBD2 as a possible D gene (6 bases). The CDR3 spans 16 residues. Germline V gene sequence: CDR1 DFQATT, CDR2 SNEGSKA (reference sequence). CDR3 bases: TGCGGTGCTAGTGTAGGAGGGAGCGACTCCTACAATGAGCAGTTCTTC. Translation gives CGASVGGSDSYNEQFF.

The genes are TRBV7-2 and TRBJ2-1, with TRBD2 matching over 14 bases. Germline trimming cut 5 bases from V and 7 bases from J; bases unmatched to any gene: 7. Per the germline V gene, CDR1 is SGHTA and CDR2 is FQGNSA. The CDR3 extends over 16 amino acids. CDR3 nucleotide sequence: TGTGCCAGCAGCCCACAGGGGACTAGCGGGAGTAATGAGCAGTTCTTC. It encodes CASSPQGTSGSNEQFF.

This rearrangement joins TRBV2 to TRBJ1-1, with D maybe TRBD1 (6 bases). CDR3 length: 14 residues. Trimming stripped 7 bases from V and 4 bases from J, with 16 bases between. Germline loops: CDR1 SNHLY, CDR2 FYNNEI. The CDR3 spells CASTEGGPGTEAFF. The CDR3 coding sequence is TGTGCCAGCACCGAGGGGGGGCCGGGCACTGAAGCTTTCTTT.

This clonotype showed up just a few times. This chain uses TRBV15 with TRBJ1-1; D gene uncertain. The CDR3 is 14 residues long. CDR1 is LNHNV, CDR2 YYDKDF, per germline (reference sequence). Trimming removed 6 bases at V and 0 bases at J, with 11 bases between. The CDR3 DNA is TGTGCCACCAGAGAGACGGCGGTGAACACTGAAGCTTTCTTT. Residues: CATRETAVNTEAFF.

The chain combines TRBV10-3 with TRBJ2-7; D is possibly TRBD1 or TRBD2 (7 bases each). The CDR3 length is 12 residues. The ends were cut back, 11 bases at V and 2 bases at J, with 13 bases in the middle. Germline loops: CDR1 ENHRY, CDR2 SYGVKD. Written as DNA, the CDR3 is TGTGCCCGGGGGGACAGCGCCTACGAGCAGTACTTC. Translating it yields CARGDSAYEQYF.

This clonotype was found a few times. V is TRBV20-1 and J is TRBJ2-7; a weak D match, TRBD2 (6 bases). Germline CDR1 reads DFQATT; CDR2 reads SNEGSKA (reference sequence). The CDR3 totals 13 residues. Trimming left V 6 bases short and J 2 bases short, with 14 bases between. The CDR3 protein is CSAGGARTYEQYF. The CDR3 DNA is TGCAGTGCCGGCGGGGCACGAACCTACGAGCAGTACTTC.

The CDR3 is CAISESLAVDTEAFF. CDR3 nucleotides: TGTGCCATCAGTGAGTCATTGGCTGTCGACACTGAAGCTTTCTTT. The rearrangement uses TRBV10-3 and TRBJ1-1; D not certain. Germline loops: CDR1 ENHRY, CDR2 SYGVKD. V was shortened by 0 bases and J by 3 bases, with 11 bases between the two germline ends. CDR3 length: 15 amino acids.

This clonotype was recorded once. The chain combines TRBV14 with TRBJ2-5, with 9 bases lining up with TRBD2. Germline CDR1 SGHDN, CDR2 FVKESK. This CDR3 comprises 16 residues. V shed 3 bases, J shed 4 bases, and the junction held 9 bases outside the gene matches. The CDR3: CASSQDGTSFSETQYF. CDR3 DNA sequence: TGTGCCAGCAGCCAGGACGGGACTAGCTTCTCAGAGACCCAGTACTTC.

J is TRBJ2-5 and V is TRBV2; TRBD1 matches at 7 bases. The J call may not be correct, given that the DNA end is closer to TRBJ2-7. Germline V gives CDR1 SNHLY, CDR2 FYNNEI. The CDR3 is made up of 15 amino acids. CDR3 nucleotide sequence: TGTGCCAGTAAGTCCTCGACAGGGTACGGCTACGAGCAGTACTTC. Residues: CASKSSTGYGYEQYF.

The sample holds many counts of this clonotype. V usage is TRBV7-9 and J usage is TRBJ2-3, with D perhaps given as TRBD1 or TRBD2 (5 bases each). The CDR3 is 14 amino acids. From germline, CDR1 is SEHNR and CDR2 FQNEAQ (reference sequence). V lost 3 bases and J 3 bases, leaving 10 bases between the germline ends. This CDR3 reads CASSLIGETDTQYF. CDR3 coding DNA: TGTGCCAGCAGCTTGATAGGGGAGACAGATACGCAGTATTTT.

J is TRBJ2-3 and V is TRBV5-1, with D unresolved. Germline V lookup: CDR1 SGHRS, CDR2 YFSETQ. V lost 4 bases to trimming and J lost 14 bases, with 14 bases between them. The CDR3 extends over 11 amino acids. The CDR3 here is CASSNWNFLYF. CDR3 nucleotide sequence: TGCGCCAGCAGCAACTGGAATTTTCTGTATTTT.

This rearrangement joins TRBV7-9 to TRBJ2-7; TRBD2 matches at 9 bases. Germline V gene sequence: CDR1 SEHNR, CDR2 FQNEAQ (reference sequence). V was pared by 5 bases and J by 0 bases, with 2 bases of the junction left unmatched. This CDR3 contains 14 residues. As DNA, the CDR3 is TGTGCCAGCAGCCGTAGCGGGAGCTCCTACGAGCAGTACTTC. Protein: CASSRSGSSYEQYF.

The chain links TRBV6-5 to TRBJ1-1; TRBD1 is a possible D gene (5 bases). CDR1 MNHEY and CDR2 SVGAGI come from the germline V gene. This CDR3 contains 14 residues. Trimming removed 8 bases from V and 6 bases from J, with 19 bases in between. CDR3 DNA sequence: TGTGCCAGCGGCCAGGGACGGGGGAGGGCTGAAGCTTTCTTT. Translating gives CASGQGRGRAEAFF.

CDR3 in amino acids: CASSQGQLQETQYF. The CDR3 DNA is TGCGCCAGCAGCCAGGGACAACTCCAAGAGACCCAGTACTTC. The rearrangement uses TRBV5-1 and TRBJ2-5, with D possibly being TRBD1 (6 bases). V shed 4 bases and J shed 1 base, with 11 bases lying between them. The CDR3 is 14 residues long. Germline values: CDR1 SGHRS, CDR2 YFSETQ.

The V gene is TRBV25-1, the J gene TRBJ2-1; TRBD1 matches at 7 bases. The germline CDR1 and CDR2 sequences are MGHDK and SYGVNS. CDR3 length: 13 amino acids. Losses at the gene ends were 6 bases for V and 13 bases for J; bases not matched to a gene: 12. The DNA of the CDR3 is TGTGCCAGCAGCGCGGGTAGTGGGGACAGTCAGTTCTTC. Translated: CASSAGSGDSQFF.

V is TRBV7-2 and J is TRBJ2-1, with D perhaps assigned TRBD1 or TRBD2 (5 bases each). With 1 base removed from V and 7 bases from J, the gap between germline ends came to 14 bases. The CDR3 runs to 15 residues. CDR1 and CDR2 (germline): SGHTA, FQGNSA. The DNA of the CDR3 is TGTGCCAGCAGCTTAGTGGGGCTAGCCGCTAATGAGCAGTTCTTC. Amino acids: CASSLVGLAANEQFF.

This clonotype occurred many times. V gene TRBV6-6 combines with J gene TRBJ2-1; 9 nucleotides agree with TRBD1. The CDR3 spans 15 residues. After removal of 4 bases from V and 8 bases from J, the junction contained 9 bases not matched to a gene. Germline CDR1 reads MNHNY; CDR2 reads SVGAGI (reference sequence). The CDR3 reads CASSSGTGNGHEQFF. CDR3 coding DNA: TGTGCCAGCAGTTCCGGGACAGGGAATGGGCATGAGCAGTTCTTC.

This clonotype was seen a few times. The gene calls are TRBV18 and TRBJ2-7; the D gene is possibly TRBD1 (7 bases). The CDR3 is 15 amino acids. V gave up 3 bases and J gave up 3 bases, with 15 bases separating them. Germline-derived CDR1 and CDR2 are KGHSH and LQKENI. The CDR3 coding sequence is TGTGCCAGCTCACCCGGAGGGGGACAGATCTACGAGCAGTACTTC. Protein sequence: CASSPGGGQIYEQYF.

This chain connects TRBV4-3 to TRBJ2-1; 7 bases agree with TRBD2. CDR1 is LGHNA and CDR2 is YSLEER in the germline V gene. There are 15 residues in the CDR3. V shed 0 bases and J 6 bases; nucleotides not matched to a gene: 5. CDR3 coding DNA: TGCGCCAGCAGCCAAGAACTAGCGTCGGGCAATGAGCAGTTCTTC. Amino acid sequence: CASSQELASGNEQFF.

The V gene is TRBV7-2, the J gene TRBJ2-3; 12 nucleotides line up with TRBD2. The CDR3 has 15 residues. V lost 0 bases, J lost 10 bases, and 5 bases stayed unmatched. The germline V gene has CDR1 SGHTA and CDR2 FQGNSA. CDR3: CASSLAASGRGPQYF. The CDR3, as DNA: TGTGCCAGCAGCTTAGCCGCTAGCGGGAGGGGGCCGCAGTATTTT.

The rearrangement links TRBV5-1 to TRBJ2-7; 8 nucleotides line up with TRBD2. The CDR3 has 16 residues. V trimming: 0 bases; J trimming: 7 bases; junction bases outside the gene matches: 12. From germline, CDR1 is SGHRS and CDR2 YFSETQ. The CDR3 DNA follows: TGCGCCAGCAGCTTGGCCAGGTCGGGGGGGCAGGATGAGCAGTACTTC. It encodes CASSLARSGGQDEQYF.

This sequence joins TRBV7-9 and TRBJ1-4; possibly TRBD1 for D (5 bases). Trimming took 1 base from V and 8 from J, leaving 8 bases between them. Germline V gene lookup returns CDR1 SEHNR and CDR2 FQNEAQ (reference sequence). The CDR3 extends over 13 amino acids. Here the CDR3 DNA reads TGTGCCAGCAGCTTAGAGGGGCGCGAAAAACTGTTTTTT. Translation: CASSLEGREKLFF.

The chain uses TRBV25-1 and TRBJ2-5; TRBD1 agrees at 9 bases. Trimming took 1 base from V and 5 from J; bases not matched to a gene: 8. The CDR3 is 16 amino acids. Germline V lookup: CDR1 MGHDK, CDR2 SYGVNS. This CDR3 reads CASSELGTGYLETQYF. The CDR3 region has the DNA TGTGCCAGCAGTGAATTAGGGACAGGGTATTTGGAGACCCAGTACTTC. The whole variable domain, filled in from reference TRBV25-1 and TRBJ2-5, reads EADIYQTPRYLVIGTGKKITLECSQTMGHDKMYWYQQDPGMELHLIHYSYGVNSTEKGDLSSESTVSRIRTEHFPLTLESARPSHTSQYLCASSELGTGYLETQYFGPGTRLLVL.